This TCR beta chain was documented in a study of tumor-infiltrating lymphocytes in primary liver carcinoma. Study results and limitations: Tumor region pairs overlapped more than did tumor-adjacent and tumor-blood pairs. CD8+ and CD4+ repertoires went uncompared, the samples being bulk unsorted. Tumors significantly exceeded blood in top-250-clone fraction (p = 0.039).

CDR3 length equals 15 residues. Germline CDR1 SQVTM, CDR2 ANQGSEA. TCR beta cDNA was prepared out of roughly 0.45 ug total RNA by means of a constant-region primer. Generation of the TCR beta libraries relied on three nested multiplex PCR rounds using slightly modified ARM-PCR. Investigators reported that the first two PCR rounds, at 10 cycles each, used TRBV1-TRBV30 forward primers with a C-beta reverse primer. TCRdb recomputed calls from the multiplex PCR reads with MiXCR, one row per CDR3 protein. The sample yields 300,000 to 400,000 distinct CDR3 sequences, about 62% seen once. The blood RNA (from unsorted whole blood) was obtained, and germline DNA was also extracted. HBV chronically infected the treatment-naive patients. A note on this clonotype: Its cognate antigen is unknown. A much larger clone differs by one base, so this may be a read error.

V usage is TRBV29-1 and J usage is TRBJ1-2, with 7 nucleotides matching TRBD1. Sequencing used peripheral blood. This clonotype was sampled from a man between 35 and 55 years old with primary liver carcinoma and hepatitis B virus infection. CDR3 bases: TGCAGCGTTGATAAGACAGGAGGGGGCTGGGATGGCTGCACCTTC. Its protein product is CSVDKTGGGWDGCTF.